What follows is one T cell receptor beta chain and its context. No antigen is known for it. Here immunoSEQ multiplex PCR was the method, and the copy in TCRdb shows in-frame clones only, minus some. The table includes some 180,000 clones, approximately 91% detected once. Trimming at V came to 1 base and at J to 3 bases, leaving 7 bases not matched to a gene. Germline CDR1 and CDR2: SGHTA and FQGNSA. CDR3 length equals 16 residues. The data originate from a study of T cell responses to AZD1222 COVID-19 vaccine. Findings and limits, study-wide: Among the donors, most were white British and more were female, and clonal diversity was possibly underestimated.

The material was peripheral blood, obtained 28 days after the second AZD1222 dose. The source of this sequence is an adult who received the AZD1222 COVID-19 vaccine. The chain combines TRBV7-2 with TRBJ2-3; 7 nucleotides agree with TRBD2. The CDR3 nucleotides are TGTGCCAGCAGCTTAGGAAGGGCCGGGGGGACAGATACGCAGTATTTT. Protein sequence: CASSLGRAGGTDTQYF.